What follows are 7 T cell receptor beta chains derived from one specimen sequenced in a study of T cell repertoires in aging, cancer and after chemotherapy. Peripheral blood genomic DNA, not sorted cells or RNA, was the template. A mixed TRB-A/B primer pool amplified rearranged TRB by multiplex touch-down PCR. TCRdb re-called the multiplex PCR reads with MiXCR, one entry per CDR3 protein. The sample comprises about 1,600 distinct CDR3 sequences, around 22% of which are singletons, and about 10% rests with the top ten. Input material: blood. Source of these receptors: a human donor with a solid tumor.

This clonotype rates as medium-sized. The chain recombines TRBV5-6 with TRBJ1-3; no reliable D call. Per germline, CDR1 SGHDT and CDR2 YYEEEE. CDR3 length equals 16 residues. V was pared by 2 bases and J by 0 bases, with 12 bases between. The CDR3 DNA sequence: TGTGCCAGCAGCTTAGGGCAGCCCTTCTCTGGAAACACCATATATTTT. Translation gives CASSLGQPFSGNTIYF.

By share, this clonotype ranks as medium-sized. The chain links TRBV11-1 to TRBJ2-1, with 10 bases that match TRBD2. The V and J ends lost 4 bases and 8 bases, in that order; junction bases with no gene match: 17. The CDR3 loop spans 18 amino acids. The germline V gene encodes CDR1 SGHAT and CDR2 FQDESV (reference sequence). The CDR3 sequence: CASSYQNAPSGSKDEQFF. CDR3 nucleotides: TGTGCCAGCAGCTACCAAAATGCCCCTAGCGGGAGTAAGGATGAGCAGTTCTTC.

This clonotype ranks as large (0.1 to 1%). This rearrangement joins TRBV6-1 to TRBJ1-2, with 10 positions matching TRBD1. Germline V gene sequence: CDR1 MNHNS, CDR2 SASEGT. V dropped 7 bases and J dropped 9; count of bases not matched to a gene: 8. This CDR3 is 13 amino acids long. CDR3 nucleotide sequence: TGTGCCAGCACCCCGGGACAGGGGACAAGCTACACCTTC. It yields the protein CASTPGQGTSYTF.

The chain joins TRBV28 to TRBJ2-7; tentatively, D is TRBD1 (6 bases). CDR1 is MDHEN and CDR2 is SYDVKM in the germline V gene. The CDR3 has 15 amino acids. Trimming removed 1 base from V and 3 bases from J, with 13 bases in between. The CDR3 coding sequence is TGTGCCAGCAGTTTATCGACAGGCCCTGACTACGAGCAGTACTTC. Protein: CASSLSTGPDYEQYF. The complete variable domain, with remaining parts taken from reference TRBV28 and TRBJ2-7, reads DVKVTQSSRYLVKRTGEKVFLECVQDMDHENMFWYRQDPGLGLRLIYFSYDVKMKEKGDIPEGYSVSREKKERFSLILESASTNQTSMYLCASSLSTGPDYEQYFGPGTRLTVT.

The chain combines TRBV7-2 with TRBJ2-7, with TRBD1 matching 8 bases. V was clipped by 3 bases and J by 6 bases; unmatched bases: 1. Germline assignment: CDR1 SGHTA and CDR2 FQGNSA. The CDR3 sequence is 12 residues long. CDR3 region: CASSFGQGEQYF. CDR3 bases: TGTGCCAGCAGCTTCGGACAGGGCGAGCAGTACTTC.

This clonotype was seen more than once but under ten times. This sequence joins TRBV20-1 and TRBJ2-1; D might be TRBD2 (6 bases). V was clipped by 6 bases and J by 9 bases, with 18 bases between them. This CDR3 spans 13 amino acids. The germline CDR1 and CDR2 sequences are DFQATT and SNEGSKA (reference sequence). CDR3 nucleotides: TGCAGTGCCGCTCCTGTGACTAGAGGTGAGCAGTTCTTC. Protein product: CSAAPVTRGEQFF.

The table lists this clonotype with a few counts. This chain joins TRBV11-2 and TRBJ2-1, with D perhaps matching TRBD2 (5 bases). Germline-derived CDR1 and CDR2 are SGHAT and FQNNGV. CDR3 length: 17 residues. V was shortened by 1 base and J by 4 bases, with 17 bases between the two germline ends. Here the CDR3 DNA reads TGTGCCAGCAGCTTAGTTGGGCGGCGGAGAGGGTACAATGAGCAGTTCTTC. It encodes CASSLVGRRRGYNEQFF. Together with reference TRBV11-2 and TRBJ2-1, the CDR3 gives the full variable domain: EAGVAQSPRYKIIEKRQSVAFWCNPISGHATLYWYQQILGQGPKLLIQFQNNGVVDDSQLPKDRFSAERLKGVDSTLKIQPAKLEDSAVYLCASSLVGRRRGYNEQFFGPGTRLTVL.